This T cell receptor (beta chain) was recovered during a study of T cell responses to AZD1222 COVID-19 vaccine. The CDR3 totals 12 residues. Germline V gives CDR1 KGHSH, CDR2 LQKENI. Trimming cost V 2 bases and J 3 bases, with 2 bases left between them. Clones were read by immunoSEQ multiplex PCR, and TCRdb kept only the in-frame ones, dropping some. The data show about 110,000 clones, 80% to 95% seen once. A note on this clone: Its antigen remains unknown.

Broader study findings: White British people made up most donors, females outnumbered males, and clonal diversity was possibly underestimated. Baseline serology detected seropositivity in only 6 or 7 AZD1222 recipients. Spike-spanning, vaccine-associated CD4 TCRs were dominant at 160-218 and 743-854.

The receptor was isolated from an adult who received the AZD1222 COVID-19 vaccine. This chain joins TRBV18 and TRBJ1-5, with D unclear. The specimen comprised peripheral blood, sampled 28 days after the second AZD1222 dose. The CDR3 nucleotides read TGTGCCAGCTCACCAGACAATCAGCCCCAGCATTTT. As protein: CASSPDNQPQHF.